Included here is one T cell receptor beta chain sequence, with context. There is no known antigen for this receptor. The record has no base qualities; no much larger clone is one base away. This sample was included in a study of Ad26.COV2.S vaccination and SARS-CoV-2 variants (dated by TCRdb to the early 2020s). Context from the whole study: Donors in the vaccine arm were drawn from COV1001, a multicentre, randomized, double-blind, placebo-controlled phase I-IIa trial testing Ad26.COV2.S in healthy adults. Ad26.COV2.S was administered intramuscularly at 5 x 10^10 or 1 x 10^11 viral particles, either as a single shot or as two shots given 56 days apart. Sequencing of the TCRbeta repertoire served to evaluate the specificity and breadth of SARS-CoV-2-reactive T cell receptors following Ad26.COV2.S vaccination. A total of 32 samples were included in the TCR-sequenced set, comprising roughly 20 Ad26.COV2.S vaccine recipients, 5 placebo recipients and 8 SARS-CoV-2 convalescent individuals. Participants in the trial were split at random into five groups of five each, receiving low-dose or high-dose Ad26.COV2.S once or twice, or else placebo on both occasions. Throughout the experiments and outcome assessment, investigators stayed blinded to trial group allocation. General study outcomes and caveats: Comparing responses between vaccine doses or regimens was not something the study was powered to do. Higher spike-specific TCR breadth was observed in Ad26.COV2.S recipients than in placebo recipients (P = 0.0014). The authors noted that the TCR breadth and depth analyses may have underestimated total T cell responses. Comparable non-spike TCR breadth was observed between vaccine and placebo recipients, consistent with only spike being contained in the vaccine. After vaccination, spike-specific CD8+ and CD4+ T cell responses were reported to show substantial breadth.

Unmatched junction bases come to 4, with V trimmed by 3 bases and J by 3 bases. The CDR3 has 15 amino acids, counting the end cysteine and phenylalanine. Solely the CDR3 DNA is kept, with 45 bases framed from the first base. According to the germline V gene, CDR1 reads SGHRS and CDR2 reads YFSETQ. In the paper's terms, the treatment or condition label means: some 19 received Ad26.COV2.S at low or high dose, single or two shots; 5 received placebo; per-sample allocation not given. For vaccine and placebo recipients, the sequenced repertoires came from samples collected on day 63 after the first injection. Between 29 July and 7 August 2020, Cohort 1b enrolled about 27 adults aged 18-55 years at one site in Boston, USA. Ad26.COV2.S consisted of a replication-incompetent adenovirus type 26 vector by which a prefusion-stabilized SARS-CoV-2 spike protein from the original Wuhan strain was expressed. TCRbeta CDR3 regions were sequenced with the immunoSEQ Assay. After extraction, genomic DNA underwent amplification by bias-controlled multiplex PCR, followed by high-throughput sequencing. The paper's data handling went like this. Collapsing and filtering of sequences were performed to quantify the absolute abundance of each unique TCRbeta CDR3 region. Usable DNA was measured by amplifying reference genes present in all nucleated cells, and TCRbeta template counts were normalized to that usable DNA to estimate T cell fraction. Repertoire TCRs were annotated as SARS-CoV-2-specific when V gene, CDR3 amino acid sequence and J gene were exactly matched to a known reactive TCR set. The reference SARS-CoV-2 TCR set came from MIRA and was filtered for enrichment in COVID-19-positive ImmuneCODE repertoires, removing public or cross-reactive TCRs. Using the MIRA antigens, annotated TCRs were further analysed by specific ORF or by position within an ORF. Depth was the summed frequency of annotated unique rearrangements, while breadth was defined as annotated unique rearrangements over total unique productive rearrangements. TCR breadth was compared between groups using two-sided Wilcoxon rank-sum tests. Entries here come from immuneACCESS through TCRdb and include only in-frame sequences with V and J called. Some clones fail to appear in such tables; in the studies checked, an unresolved V gene covers under half of the shortfall, and the cause of the remainder is unknown. D and trimming were read from the DNA, whereas the V and J calls and clone size are those reported in that table. This sample is represented by roughly 380,000 clones; more than 75% of them were singletons. The ten most abundant clones make up approximately 3.5% of the sample.

This clonotype was obtained from a person aged 18-60 years who received the Ad26.COV2.S COVID-19 vaccine or a placebo. The input for sequencing was peripheral blood, taken in a trial of Ad26.COV2.S vaccine versus placebo. Recombination joined TRBV5-1 with TRBJ2-2, with 8 central nucleotides matching TRBD1. The DNA is TGCGCCAGCAGCTACCGGACAGGGCACACCGGGGAGCTGTTTTTT. Translated, it reads CASSYRTGHTGELFF.